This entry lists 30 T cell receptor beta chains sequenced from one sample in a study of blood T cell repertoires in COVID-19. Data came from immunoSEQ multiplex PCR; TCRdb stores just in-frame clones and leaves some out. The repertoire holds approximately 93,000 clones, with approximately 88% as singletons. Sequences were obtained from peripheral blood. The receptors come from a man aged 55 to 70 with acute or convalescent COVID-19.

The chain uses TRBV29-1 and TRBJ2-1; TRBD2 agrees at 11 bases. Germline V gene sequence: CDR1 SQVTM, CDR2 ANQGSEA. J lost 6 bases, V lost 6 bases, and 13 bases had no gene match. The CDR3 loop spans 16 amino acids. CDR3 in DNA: TGCAGCGTCCGACAGGGGACAACTAGCGGGAGCAATGAGCAGTTCTTC. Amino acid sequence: CSVRQGTTSGSNEQFF.

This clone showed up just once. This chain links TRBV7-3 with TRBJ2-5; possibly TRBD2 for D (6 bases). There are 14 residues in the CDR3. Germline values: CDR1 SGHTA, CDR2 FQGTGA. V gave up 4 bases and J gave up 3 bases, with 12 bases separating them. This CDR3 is CASSSGLPEETQYF. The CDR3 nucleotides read TGTGCCAGCAGCTCGGGACTTCCCGAAGAGACCCAGTACTTC.

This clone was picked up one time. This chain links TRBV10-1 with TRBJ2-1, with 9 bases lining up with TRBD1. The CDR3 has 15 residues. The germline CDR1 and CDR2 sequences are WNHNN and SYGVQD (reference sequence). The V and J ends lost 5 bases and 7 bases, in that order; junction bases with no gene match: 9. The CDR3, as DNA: TGCGCCAGCAGTCGTCCCGGGACAGGGCGGAATGAGCAGTTCTTC. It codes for CASSRPGTGRNEQFF.

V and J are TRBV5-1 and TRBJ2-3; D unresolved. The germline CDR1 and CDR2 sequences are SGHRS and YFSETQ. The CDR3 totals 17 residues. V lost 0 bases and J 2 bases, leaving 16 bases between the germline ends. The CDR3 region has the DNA TGCGCCAGCAGCTTGGCCGCGCGGTTGGGTAACACAGATACGCAGTATTTT. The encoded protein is CASSLAARLGNTDTQYF.

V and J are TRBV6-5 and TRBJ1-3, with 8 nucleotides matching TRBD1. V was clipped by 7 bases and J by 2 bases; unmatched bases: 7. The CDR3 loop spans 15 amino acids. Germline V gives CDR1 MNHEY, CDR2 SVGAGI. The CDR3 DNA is TGTGCCAGCATTATGACAGGGGCGGCTGGAAACACCATATATTTT. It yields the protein CASIMTGAAGNTIYF.

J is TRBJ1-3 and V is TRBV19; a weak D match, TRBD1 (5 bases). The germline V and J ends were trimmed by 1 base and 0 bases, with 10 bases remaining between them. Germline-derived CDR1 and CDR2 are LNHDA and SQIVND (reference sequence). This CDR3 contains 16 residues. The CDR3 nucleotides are TGTGCCAGTAGTATAGGACGACAGCACTCTGGAAACACCATATATTTT. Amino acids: CASSIGRQHSGNTIYF.

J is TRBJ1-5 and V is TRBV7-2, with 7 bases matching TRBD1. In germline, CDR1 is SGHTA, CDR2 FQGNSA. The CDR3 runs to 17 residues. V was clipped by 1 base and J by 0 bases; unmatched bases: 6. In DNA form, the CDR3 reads TGTGCCAGCAGCTTAGGCTGGGACAGCTATAGCAATCAGCCCCAGCATTTT. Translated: CASSLGWDSYSNQPQHF.

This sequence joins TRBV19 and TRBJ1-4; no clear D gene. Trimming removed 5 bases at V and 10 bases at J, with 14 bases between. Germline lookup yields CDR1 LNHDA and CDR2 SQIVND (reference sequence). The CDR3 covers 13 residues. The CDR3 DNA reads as TGTGCCAGTAGTCTGGGTGACGAGGGAAAACTGTTTTTT. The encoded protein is CASSLGDEGKLFF. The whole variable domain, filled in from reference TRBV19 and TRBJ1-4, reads DGGITQSPKYLFRKEGQNVTLSCEQNLNHDAMYWYRQDPGQGLRLIYYSQIVNDFQKGDIAEGYSVSREKKESFPLTVTSAQKNPTAFYLCASSLGDEGKLFFGSGTQLSVL.

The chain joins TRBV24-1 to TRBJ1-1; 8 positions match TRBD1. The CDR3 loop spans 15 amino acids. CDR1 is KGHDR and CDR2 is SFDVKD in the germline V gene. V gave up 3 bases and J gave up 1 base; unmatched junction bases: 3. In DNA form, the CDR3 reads TGTGCCACCAGTGATCCTGGACAGGGGAACACTGAAGCTTTCTTT. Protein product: CATSDPGQGNTEAFF.

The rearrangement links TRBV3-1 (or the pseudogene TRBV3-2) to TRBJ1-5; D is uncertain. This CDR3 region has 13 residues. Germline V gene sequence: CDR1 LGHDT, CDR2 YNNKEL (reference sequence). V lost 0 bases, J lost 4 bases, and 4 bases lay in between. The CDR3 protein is CASSQDRNQPQHF. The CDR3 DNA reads TGTGCCAGCAGCCAAGACAGGAATCAGCCCCAGCATTTT.

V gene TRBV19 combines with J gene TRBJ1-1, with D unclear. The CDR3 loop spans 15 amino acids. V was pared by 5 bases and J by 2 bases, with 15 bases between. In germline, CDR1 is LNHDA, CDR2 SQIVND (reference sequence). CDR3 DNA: TGTGCCAGTAGTGTGCAGATACTAATAAACACTGAAGCTTTCTTT. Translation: CASSVQILINTEAFF. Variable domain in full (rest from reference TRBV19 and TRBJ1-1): DGGITQSPKYLFRKEGQNVTLSCEQNLNHDAMYWYRQDPGQGLRLIYYSQIVNDFQKGDIAEGYSVSREKKESFPLTVTSAQKNPTAFYLCASSVQILINTEAFFGQGTRLTVV.

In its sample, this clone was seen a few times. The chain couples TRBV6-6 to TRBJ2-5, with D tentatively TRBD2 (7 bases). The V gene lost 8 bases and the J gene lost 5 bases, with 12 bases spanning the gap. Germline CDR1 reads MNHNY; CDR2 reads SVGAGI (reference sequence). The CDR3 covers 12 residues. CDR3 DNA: TGTGCCAGCGGGGGGGCCGGGGAGACCCAGTACTTC. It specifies CASGGAGETQYF.

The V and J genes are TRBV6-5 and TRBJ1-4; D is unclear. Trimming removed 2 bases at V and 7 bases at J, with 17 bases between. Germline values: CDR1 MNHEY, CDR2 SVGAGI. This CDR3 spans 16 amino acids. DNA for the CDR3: TGTGCCAGCAGTTACCGGTGGTCCTCCTCGGTTGAAAAACTGTTTTTT. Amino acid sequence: CASSYRWSSSVEKLFF.

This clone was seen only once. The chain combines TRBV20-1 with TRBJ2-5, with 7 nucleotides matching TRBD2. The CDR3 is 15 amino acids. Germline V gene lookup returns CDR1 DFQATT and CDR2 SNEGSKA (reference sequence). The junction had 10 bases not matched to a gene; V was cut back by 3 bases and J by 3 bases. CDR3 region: CSASGLAVLKETQYF. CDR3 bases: TGCAGTGCTAGTGGTCTAGCGGTCCTTAAAGAGACCCAGTACTTC.

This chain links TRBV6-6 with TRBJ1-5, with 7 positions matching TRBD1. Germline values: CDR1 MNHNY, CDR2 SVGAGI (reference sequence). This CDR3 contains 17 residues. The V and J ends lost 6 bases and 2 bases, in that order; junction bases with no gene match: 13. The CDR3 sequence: CASSRPTGQWGNQPQHF. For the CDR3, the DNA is TGTGCCAGCAGCCGACCAACGGGACAGTGGGGCAATCAGCCCCAGCATTTT.

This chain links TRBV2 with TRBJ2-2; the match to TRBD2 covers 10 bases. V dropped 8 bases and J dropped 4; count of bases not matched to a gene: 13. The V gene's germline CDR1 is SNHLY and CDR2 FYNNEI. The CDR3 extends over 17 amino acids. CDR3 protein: CASGVLASGSVTGELFF. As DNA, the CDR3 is TGTGCCAGCGGAGTACTGGCTAGCGGGAGTGTCACCGGGGAGCTGTTTTTT.

The CDR3 DNA reads TGTGCCAGCAGTTACTCAGGACTCCACTCCTACGAGCAGTACTTC. Its protein product is CASSYSGLHSYEQYF. The chain employs TRBV6-5 and TRBJ2-7; possibly TRBD2 for D (5 bases). From germline, CDR1 is MNHEY and CDR2 SVGAGI. The V end lost 0 bases, the J end lost 0 bases, and 9 bases lay between the germline ends. This CDR3 contains 15 residues.

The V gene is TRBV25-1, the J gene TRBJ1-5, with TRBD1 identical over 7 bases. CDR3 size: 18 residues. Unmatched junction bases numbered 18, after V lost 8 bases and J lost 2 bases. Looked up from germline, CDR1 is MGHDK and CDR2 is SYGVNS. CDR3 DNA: TGTGCCAGCGGGATCGGACAGGTGGGGCTTTTATGCAATCAGCCCCAGCATTTT. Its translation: CASGIGQVGLLCNQPQHF.

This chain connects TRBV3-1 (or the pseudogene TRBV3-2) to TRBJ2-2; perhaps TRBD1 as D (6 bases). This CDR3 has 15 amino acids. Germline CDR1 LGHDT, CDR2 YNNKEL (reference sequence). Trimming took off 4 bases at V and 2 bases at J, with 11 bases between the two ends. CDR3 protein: CASSPRDTNTGELFF. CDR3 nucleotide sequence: TGTGCCAGCAGCCCCCGGGACACAAACACCGGGGAGCTGTTTTTT.

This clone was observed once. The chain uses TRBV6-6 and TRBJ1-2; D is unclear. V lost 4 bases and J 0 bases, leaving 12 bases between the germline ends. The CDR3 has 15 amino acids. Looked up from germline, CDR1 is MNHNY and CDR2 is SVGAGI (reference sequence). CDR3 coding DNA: TGTGCCAGCAGTTCGGTTGAACTTACTAACTATGGCTACACCTTC. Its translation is CASSSVELTNYGYTF.

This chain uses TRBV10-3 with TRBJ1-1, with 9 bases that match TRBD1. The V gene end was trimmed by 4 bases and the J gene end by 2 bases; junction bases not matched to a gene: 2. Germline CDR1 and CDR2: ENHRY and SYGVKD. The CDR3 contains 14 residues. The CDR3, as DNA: TGTGCCATCAGTGGGACAGGGGAAAACACTGAAGCTTTCTTT. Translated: CAISGTGENTEAFF.

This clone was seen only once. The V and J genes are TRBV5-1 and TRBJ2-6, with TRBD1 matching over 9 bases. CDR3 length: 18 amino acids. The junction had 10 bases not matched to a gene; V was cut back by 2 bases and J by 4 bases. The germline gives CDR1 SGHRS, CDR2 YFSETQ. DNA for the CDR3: TGCGCCAGCAGCTTAGACAGGGGGAAATCAACAGGGGCCAACGTCCTGACTTTC. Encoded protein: CASSLDRGKSTGANVLTF.

The CDR3 DNA follows: TGCGCCAGCAGCCCGTCACTAGCGATGATTCCCTACGAGCAGTACTTC. This sequence encodes CASSPSLAMIPYEQYF. This sequence joins TRBV4-1 and TRBJ2-7; 7 bases fit TRBD2. V shed 4 bases, J shed 2 bases, and the junction held 11 bases outside the gene matches. Germline CDR1 is MGHRA and CDR2 is YSYEKL. The CDR3 sequence is 16 residues long.

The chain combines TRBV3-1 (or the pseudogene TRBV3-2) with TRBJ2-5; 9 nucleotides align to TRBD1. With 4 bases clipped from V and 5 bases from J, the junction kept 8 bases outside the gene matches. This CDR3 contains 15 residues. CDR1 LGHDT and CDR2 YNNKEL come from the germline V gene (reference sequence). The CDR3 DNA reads TGTGCCAGCAGCCCCACAGGGGGCATTTGGGAGACCCAGTACTTC. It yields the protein CASSPTGGIWETQYF.

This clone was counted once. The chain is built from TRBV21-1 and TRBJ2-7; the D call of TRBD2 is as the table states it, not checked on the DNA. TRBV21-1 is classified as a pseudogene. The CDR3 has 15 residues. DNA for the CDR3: TGTGCCAGCAGCACGGTGTCGGGTGTAACCTACGAGCAGTACTTC. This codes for CASSTVSGVTYEQYF.

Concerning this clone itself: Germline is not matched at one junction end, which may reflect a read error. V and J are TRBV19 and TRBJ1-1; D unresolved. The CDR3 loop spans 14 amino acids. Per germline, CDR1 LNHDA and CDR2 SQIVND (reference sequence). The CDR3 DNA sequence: TGTGCTAGTAGTATAGGTACCTACAACACTGAAGCTTTCTTT. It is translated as CASSIGTYNTEAFF.

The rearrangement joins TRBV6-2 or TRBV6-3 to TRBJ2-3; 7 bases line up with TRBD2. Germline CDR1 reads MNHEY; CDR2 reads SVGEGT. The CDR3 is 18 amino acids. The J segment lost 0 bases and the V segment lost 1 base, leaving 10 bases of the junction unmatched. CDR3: CASSYLTGGGTSTDTQYF. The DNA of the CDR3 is TGTGCCAGCAGTTACTTAACGGGAGGCGGGACTAGCACAGATACGCAGTATTTT.

CDR3 sequence reads: CASSLAPGGFGGNTIYF. The CDR3 nucleotides read TGCGCCAGCAGCTTGGCCCCAGGGGGCTTTGGTGGAAACACCATATATTTT. The chain combines TRBV5-1 with TRBJ1-3; 8 bases align to TRBD1. The germline V gene has CDR1 SGHRS and CDR2 YFSETQ. The CDR3 totals 17 residues. The trim removed 0 bases at V and 3 bases at J, leaving 8 bases unmatched.

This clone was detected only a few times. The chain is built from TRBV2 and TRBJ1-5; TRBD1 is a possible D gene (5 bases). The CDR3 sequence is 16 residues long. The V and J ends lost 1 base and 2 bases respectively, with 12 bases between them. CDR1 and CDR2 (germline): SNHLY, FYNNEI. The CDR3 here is CASSEGGLPGNQPQHF. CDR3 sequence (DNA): TGTGCCAGCAGTGAAGGGGGCCTTCCTGGCAATCAGCCCCAGCATTTT.

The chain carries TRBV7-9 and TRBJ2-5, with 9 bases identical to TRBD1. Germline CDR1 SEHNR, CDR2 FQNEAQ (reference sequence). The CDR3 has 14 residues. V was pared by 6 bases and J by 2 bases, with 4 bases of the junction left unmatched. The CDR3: CASRNRGPQETQYF. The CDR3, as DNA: TGTGCCAGCAGAAACAGGGGGCCTCAAGAGACCCAGTACTTC.